Below, one TCR beta chain is given with its context. Antigen: not known. CDR1 and CDR2 from the germline V gene are SGHNT and YYREEE (reference sequence). This CDR3 is 14 amino acids long. Trimming took off 4 bases at V and 0 bases at J, with 10 bases between the two ends. Clones were sequenced by immunoSEQ multiplex PCR, and TCRdb holds only the in-frame ones, with some missing. The repertoire holds 130,000 to 150,000 clones, with about 92% as singletons. This sample is drawn from a study of T cell responses to AZD1222 COVID-19 vaccine. Study-level findings and limits: After the peak T cell response, and only then, were repertoires sampled. The study found Spike-specific TCR breadth and depth rose after two AZD1222 doses. At study baseline, merely roughly 6 AZD1222 recipients were seropositive.

The source was peripheral blood, collected on day 0 of AZD1222 vaccination. This receptor was obtained from an adult in good health. The V gene is TRBV5-4, the J gene TRBJ1-1; maybe TRBD1 (6 bases). CDR3 amino acids: CASSRTGLNTEAFF. The DNA for the CDR3 is TGTGCCAGCAGCCGTACAGGGTTGAACACTGAAGCTTTCTTT.